A selection of T cell receptor beta chains follows, all from one sample in a study of blood T cell repertoires in COVID-19. Only in-frame clones appear in the TCRdb table, and some are missing; sequencing was by immunoSEQ multiplex PCR. The sample contains around 70,000 clones, around 82% of which appear only once. The sequenced material came from peripheral blood. The receptors come from a man aged 55 to 70 with acute or convalescent COVID-19. Both conserved end residues are part of each CDR3. The D gene is left open where the match is weak. Size values are once, few and many counts, or a class for expanded clones, and some rows have none.

cdr3_length: 18
clone_size: few
j_call: TRBJ1-1
d_call: TRBD1
v_call: TRBV6-2/TRBV6-3
cdr3_nt: TGTGCCAGCAGCCGGGACAGGGGGCGATGGGGAAAACGGACTGAAGCTTTCTTT
cdr3_aa: CASSRDRGRWGKRTEAFF

cdr3_length: 14
clone_size: NA
j_call: TRBJ2-2
d_call: TRBD2
v_call: TRBV5-5
cdr3_nt: TGTGCCAGTGTACTAGCGGGTGACGCCGGGGAGCTGTTTTTT
cdr3_aa: CASVLAGDAGELFF

cdr3_length: 12
clone_size: once
j_call: TRBJ1-2
d_call: NA
v_call: TRBV5-6
cdr3_nt: TGTGCCAGCGCTCCCACAGGGTATGGCTACACCTTC
cdr3_aa: CASAPTGYGYTF

cdr3_length: 16
clone_size: NA
j_call: TRBJ1-6
d_call: TRBD1
v_call: TRBV19
cdr3_nt: TGTGCCAGTACCCCCACGGGACAGGGAAAGAATTCACCCCTCCACTTT
cdr3_aa: CASTPTGQGKNSPLHF

cdr3_length: 17
clone_size: NA
j_call: TRBJ2-1
d_call: TRBD2
v_call: TRBV9
cdr3_nt: TGTGCCAGCAGCTATAGCCCACTAGCGGGGGGAGGGAATGAGCAGTTCTTC
cdr3_aa: CASSYSPLAGGGNEQFF

cdr3_length: 14
clone_size: NA
j_call: TRBJ1-1
d_call: TRBD1
v_call: TRBV10-2
cdr3_nt: TGCGCCAGCAGTGGCGGCAGGGGGGATACTGAAGCTTTCTTT
cdr3_aa: CASSGGRGDTEAFF

cdr3_length: 12
clone_size: NA
j_call: TRBJ2-5
d_call: NA
v_call: TRBV11-2
cdr3_nt: TGTGCCAGCAGACGAATCGGAGAGACCCAGTACTTC
cdr3_aa: CASRRIGETQYF

cdr3_length: 12
clone_size: NA
j_call: TRBJ1-5
d_call: NA
v_call: TRBV30
cdr3_nt: TGTGCCATAGGGCAGGGAAATCAGCCCCAGCATTTT
cdr3_aa: CAIGQGNQPQHF

cdr3_length: 15
clone_size: NA
j_call: TRBJ1-5
d_call: TRBD1
v_call: TRBV6-5
cdr3_nt: TGTGCCAGCAGTTACGAGGCAGGGGGAGGTCAGCCCCAGCATTTT
cdr3_aa: CASSYEAGGGQPQHF

cdr3_length: 19
clone_size: NA
j_call: TRBJ2-1
d_call: TRBD2
v_call: TRBV7-2
cdr3_nt: TGTGCCAGCAGCTTAGACGGGAAGAGGCGGGGGGCCGACTACAATGAGCAGTTCTTC
cdr3_aa: CASSLDGKRRGADYNEQFF

cdr3_length: 16
clone_size: NA
j_call: TRBJ1-3
d_call: NA
v_call: TRBV6-2/TRBV6-3
cdr3_nt: TGTGCCAGCAGCGAGAAATCTAAAGTCTCTGGAAACACCATATATTTT
cdr3_aa: CASSEKSKVSGNTIYF

cdr3_length: 14
clone_size: NA
j_call: TRBJ1-2
d_call: NA
v_call: TRBV2
cdr3_nt: TGTGCCAGCAGTGATGCCCACAGGGCGGGTGGCTACACCTTC
cdr3_aa: CASSDAHRAGGYTF